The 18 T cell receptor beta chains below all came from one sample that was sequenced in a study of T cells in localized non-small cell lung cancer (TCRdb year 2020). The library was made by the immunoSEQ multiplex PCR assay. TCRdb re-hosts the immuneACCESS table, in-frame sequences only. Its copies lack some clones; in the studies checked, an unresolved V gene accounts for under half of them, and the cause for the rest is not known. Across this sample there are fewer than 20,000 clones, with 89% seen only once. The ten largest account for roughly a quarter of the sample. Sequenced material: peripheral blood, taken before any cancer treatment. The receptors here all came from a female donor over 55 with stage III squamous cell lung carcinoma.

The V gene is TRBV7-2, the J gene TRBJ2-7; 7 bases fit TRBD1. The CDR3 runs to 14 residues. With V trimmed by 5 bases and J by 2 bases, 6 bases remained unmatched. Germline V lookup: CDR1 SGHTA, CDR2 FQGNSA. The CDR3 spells CASSRRQGPYEQYF. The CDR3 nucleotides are TGTGCCAGCAGCCGCAGACAGGGTCCCTACGAGCAGTACTTC.

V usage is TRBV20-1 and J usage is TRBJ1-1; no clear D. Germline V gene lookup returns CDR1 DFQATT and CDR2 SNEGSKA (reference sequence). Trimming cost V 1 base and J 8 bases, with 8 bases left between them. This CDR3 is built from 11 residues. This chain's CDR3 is CSARGRHEAFF. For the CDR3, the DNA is TGCAGTGCTAGAGGTCGGCACGAAGCTTTCTTT.

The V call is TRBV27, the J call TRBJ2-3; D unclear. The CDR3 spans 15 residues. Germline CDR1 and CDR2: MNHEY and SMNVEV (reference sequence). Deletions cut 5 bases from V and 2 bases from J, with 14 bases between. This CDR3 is CASSARRRLTDTQYF. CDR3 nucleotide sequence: TGTGCCAGCAGTGCGCGTCGGCGACTCACAGATACGCAGTATTTT.

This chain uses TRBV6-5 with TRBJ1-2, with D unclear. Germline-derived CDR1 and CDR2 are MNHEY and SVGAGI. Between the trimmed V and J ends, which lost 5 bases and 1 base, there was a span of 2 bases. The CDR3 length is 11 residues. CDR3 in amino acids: CASSSNYGYTF. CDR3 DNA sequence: TGTGCCAGCAGTAGTAACTATGGCTACACCTTC.

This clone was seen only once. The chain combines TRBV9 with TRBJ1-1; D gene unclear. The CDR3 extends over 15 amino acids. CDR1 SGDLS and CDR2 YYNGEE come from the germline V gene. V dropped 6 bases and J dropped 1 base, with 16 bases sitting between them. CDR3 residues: CASNKGTGGNTEAFF. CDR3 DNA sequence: TGTGCCAGCAACAAGGGAACGGGTGGGAACACTGAAGCTTTCTTT.

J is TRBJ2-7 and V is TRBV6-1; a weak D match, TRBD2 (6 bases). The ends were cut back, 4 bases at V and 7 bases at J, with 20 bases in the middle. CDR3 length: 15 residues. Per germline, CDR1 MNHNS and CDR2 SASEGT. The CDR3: CASSGPGLEFGEQYF. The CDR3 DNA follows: TGTGCCAGCAGTGGACCGGGACTGGAGTTCGGGGAGCAGTACTTC.

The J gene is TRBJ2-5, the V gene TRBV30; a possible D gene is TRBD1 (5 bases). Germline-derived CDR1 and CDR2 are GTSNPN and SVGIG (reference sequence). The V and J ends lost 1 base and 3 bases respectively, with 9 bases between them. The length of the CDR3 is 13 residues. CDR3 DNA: TGTGCCTGGAGTGAGGGGTTCAAAGAGACCCAGTACTTC. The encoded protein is CAWSEGFKETQYF.

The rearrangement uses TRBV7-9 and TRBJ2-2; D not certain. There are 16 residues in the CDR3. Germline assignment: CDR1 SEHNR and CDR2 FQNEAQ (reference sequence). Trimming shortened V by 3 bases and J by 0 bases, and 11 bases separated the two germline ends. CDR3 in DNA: TGTGCCAGCAGCTTTTATCTCACAGCGAACACCGGGGAGCTGTTTTTT. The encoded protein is CASSFYLTANTGELFF.

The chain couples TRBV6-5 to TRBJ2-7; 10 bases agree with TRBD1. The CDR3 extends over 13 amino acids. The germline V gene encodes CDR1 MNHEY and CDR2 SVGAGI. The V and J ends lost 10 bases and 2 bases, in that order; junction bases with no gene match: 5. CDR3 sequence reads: CATRDRGPYEQYF. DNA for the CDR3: TGTGCCACCCGGGACAGGGGTCCCTACGAGCAGTACTTC.

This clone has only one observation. CDR3 sequence reads: CASRNSNQPQHF. The CDR3, as DNA: TGTGCCAGCAGGAACAGCAATCAGCCCCAGCATTTT. The V and J genes are TRBV28 and TRBJ1-5; D not resolved. This CDR3 is 12 amino acids long. The germline V and J ends were trimmed by 6 bases and 1 base, with 4 bases remaining between them. CDR1 and CDR2 (germline): MDHEN, SYDVKM.

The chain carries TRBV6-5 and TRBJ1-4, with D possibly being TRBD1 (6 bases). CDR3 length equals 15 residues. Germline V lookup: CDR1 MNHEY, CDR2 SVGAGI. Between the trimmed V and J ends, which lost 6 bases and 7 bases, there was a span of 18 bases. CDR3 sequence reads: CASRPSQGIGEKLFF. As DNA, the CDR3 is TGTGCCAGCAGGCCATCACAGGGTATTGGTGAAAAACTGTTTTTT.

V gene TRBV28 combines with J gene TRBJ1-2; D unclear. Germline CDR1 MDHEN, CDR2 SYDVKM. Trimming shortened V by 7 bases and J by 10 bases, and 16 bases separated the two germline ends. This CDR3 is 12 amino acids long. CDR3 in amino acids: CASTNRTATYTF. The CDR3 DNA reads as TGTGCCAGCACTAACCGGACCGCGACCTACACCTTC.

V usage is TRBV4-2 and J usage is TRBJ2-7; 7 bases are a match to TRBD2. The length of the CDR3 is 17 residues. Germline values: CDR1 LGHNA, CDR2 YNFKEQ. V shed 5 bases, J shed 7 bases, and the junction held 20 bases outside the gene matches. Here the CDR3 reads CASSLNPQRGSSREQYF. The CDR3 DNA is TGTGCCAGCAGCTTGAACCCCCAGCGGGGAAGTTCGAGGGAGCAGTACTTC.

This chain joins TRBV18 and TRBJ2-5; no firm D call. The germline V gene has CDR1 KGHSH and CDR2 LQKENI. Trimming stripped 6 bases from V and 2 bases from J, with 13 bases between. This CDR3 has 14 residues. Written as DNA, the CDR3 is TGTGCCAGCTCCTCCCGGGCAGATCAAGAGACCCAGTACTTC. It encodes CASSSRADQETQYF. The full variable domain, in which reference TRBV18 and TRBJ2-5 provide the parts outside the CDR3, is NAGVMQNPRHLVRRRGQEARLRCSPMKGHSHVYWYRQLPEEGLKFMVYLQKENIIDESGMPKERFSAEFPKEGPSILRIQQVVRGDSAAYFCASSSRADQETQYFGPGTRLLVL.

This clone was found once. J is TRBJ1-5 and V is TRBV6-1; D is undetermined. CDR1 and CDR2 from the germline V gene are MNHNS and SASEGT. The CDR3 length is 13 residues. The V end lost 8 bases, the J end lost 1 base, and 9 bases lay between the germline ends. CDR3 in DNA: TGTGCCAGCCGGACGGTAAGCAATCAGCCCCAGCATTTT. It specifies CASRTVSNQPQHF.

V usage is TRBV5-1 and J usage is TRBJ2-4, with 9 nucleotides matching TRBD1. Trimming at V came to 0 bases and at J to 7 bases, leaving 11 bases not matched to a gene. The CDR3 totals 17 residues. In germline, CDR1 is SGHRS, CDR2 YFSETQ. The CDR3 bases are TGCGCCAGCAGCTTGGCCATACTTGGGACAGGGAAGAACATTCAGTACTTC. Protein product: CASSLAILGTGKNIQYF.

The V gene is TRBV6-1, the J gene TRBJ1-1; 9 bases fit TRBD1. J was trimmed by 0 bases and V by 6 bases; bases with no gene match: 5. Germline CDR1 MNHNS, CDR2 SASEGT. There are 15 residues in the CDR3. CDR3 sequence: CASRDRDRVNTEAFF. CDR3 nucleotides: TGTGCCAGCAGGGACCGGGACAGGGTGAACACTGAAGCTTTCTTT.

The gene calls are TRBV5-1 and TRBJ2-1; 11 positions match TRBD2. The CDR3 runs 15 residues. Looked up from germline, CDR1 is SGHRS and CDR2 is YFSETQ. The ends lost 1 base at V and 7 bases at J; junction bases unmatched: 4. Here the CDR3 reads CASSLLAGGVNEQFF. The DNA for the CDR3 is TGCGCCAGCAGCTTGCTAGCGGGGGGCGTAAATGAGCAGTTCTTC. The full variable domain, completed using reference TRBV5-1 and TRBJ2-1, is KAGVTQTPRYLIKTRGQQVTLSCSPISGHRSVSWYQQTPGQGLQFLFEYFSETQRNKGNFPGRFSGRQFSNSRSEMNVSTLELGDSALYLCASSLLAGGVNEQFFGPGTRLTVL.